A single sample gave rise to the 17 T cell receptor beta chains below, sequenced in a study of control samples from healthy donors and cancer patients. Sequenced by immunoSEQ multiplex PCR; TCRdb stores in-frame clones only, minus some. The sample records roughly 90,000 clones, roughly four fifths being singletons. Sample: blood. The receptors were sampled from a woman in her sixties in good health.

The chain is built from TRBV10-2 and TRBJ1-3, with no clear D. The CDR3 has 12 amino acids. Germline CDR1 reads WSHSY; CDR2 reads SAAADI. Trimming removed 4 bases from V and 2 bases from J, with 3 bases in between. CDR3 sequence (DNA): TGCGCCAGCAGTGCTCCTGGAAACACCATATATTTT. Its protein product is CASSAPGNTIYF.

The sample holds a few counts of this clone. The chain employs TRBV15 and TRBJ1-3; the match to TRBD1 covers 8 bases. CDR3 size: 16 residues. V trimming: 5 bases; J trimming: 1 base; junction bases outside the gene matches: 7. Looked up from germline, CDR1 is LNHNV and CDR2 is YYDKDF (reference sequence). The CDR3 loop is CATSRDRSGSGNTIYF. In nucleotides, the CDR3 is TGTGCCACCAGCCGGGACAGGTCAGGGTCTGGAAACACCATATATTTT.

CDR3 region: CASSLGTGGKETQYF. CDR3 nucleotides: TGCGCCAGCAGCTTGGGAACAGGGGGCAAAGAGACCCAGTACTTC. The gene calls are TRBV5-1 and TRBJ2-5; TRBD1 aligns across 9 bases. The length of the CDR3 is 15 residues. The germline CDR1 and CDR2 sequences are SGHRS and YFSETQ. Trimming removed 0 bases from V and 3 bases from J; junction bases left unmatched: 3.

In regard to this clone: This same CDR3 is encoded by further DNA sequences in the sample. The CDR3 DNA sequence: TGTGCCAGCAGCTTAGCGGCAGGGTCGTACAATGAGCAGTTCTTC. Translation: CASSLAAGSYNEQFF. V usage is TRBV7-2 and J usage is TRBJ2-1; perhaps TRBD1 as D (5 bases). Between the trimmed V and J ends, which lost 0 bases and 4 bases, there was a span of 10 bases. CDR3 length: 15 residues. Germline lookup yields CDR1 SGHTA and CDR2 FQGNSA.

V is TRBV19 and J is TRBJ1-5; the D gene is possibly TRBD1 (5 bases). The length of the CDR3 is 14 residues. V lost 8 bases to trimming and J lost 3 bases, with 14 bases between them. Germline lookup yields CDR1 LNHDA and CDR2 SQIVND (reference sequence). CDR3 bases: TGTGCCAGTCTAAATGGGGGGTCCAATCAGCCCCAGCATTTT. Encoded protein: CASLNGGSNQPQHF.

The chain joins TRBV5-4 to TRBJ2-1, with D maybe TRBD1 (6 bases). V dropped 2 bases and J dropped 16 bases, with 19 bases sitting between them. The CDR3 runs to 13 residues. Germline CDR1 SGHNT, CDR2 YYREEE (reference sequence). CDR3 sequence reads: CASSFLAQGSPFF. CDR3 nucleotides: TGTGCCAGCAGCTTCCTAGCACAGGGTTCCCCATTCTTC. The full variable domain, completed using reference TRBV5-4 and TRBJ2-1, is ETGVTQSPTHLIKTRGQQVTLRCSSQSGHNTVSWYQQALGQGPQFIFQYYREEENGRGNFPPRFSGLQFPNYSSELNVNALELDDSALYLCASSFLAQGSPFFGPGTRLTVL.

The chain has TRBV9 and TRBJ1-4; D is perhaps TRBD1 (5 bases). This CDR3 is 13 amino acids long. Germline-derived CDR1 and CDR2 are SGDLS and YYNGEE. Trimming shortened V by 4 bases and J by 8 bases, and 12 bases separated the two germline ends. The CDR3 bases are TGTGCCAGCAGCCCTACCGGGGGGGAAAAACTGTTTTTT. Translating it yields CASSPTGGEKLFF.

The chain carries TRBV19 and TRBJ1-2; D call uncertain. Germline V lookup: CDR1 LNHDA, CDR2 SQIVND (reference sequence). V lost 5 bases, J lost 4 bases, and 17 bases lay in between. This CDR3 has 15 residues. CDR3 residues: CASSVAQSSLYGYTF. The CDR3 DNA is TGTGCCAGTAGTGTCGCCCAATCCAGCCTCTATGGCTACACCTTC.

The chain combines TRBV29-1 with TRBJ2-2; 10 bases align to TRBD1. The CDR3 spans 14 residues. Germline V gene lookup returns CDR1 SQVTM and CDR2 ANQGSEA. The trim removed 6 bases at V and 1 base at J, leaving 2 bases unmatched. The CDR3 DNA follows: TGCAGCGTGGACAGGGGGGGGAACACCGGGGAGCTGTTTTTT. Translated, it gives CSVDRGGNTGELFF.

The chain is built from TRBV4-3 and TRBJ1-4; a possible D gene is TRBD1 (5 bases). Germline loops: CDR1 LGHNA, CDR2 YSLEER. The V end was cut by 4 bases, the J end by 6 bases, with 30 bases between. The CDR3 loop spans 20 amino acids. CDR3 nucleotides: TGCGCCAGCAGCCCCAATTTTATATTAGGGGCGGGACCTGACGATGAAAAACTGTTTTTT. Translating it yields CASSPNFILGAGPDDEKLFF.

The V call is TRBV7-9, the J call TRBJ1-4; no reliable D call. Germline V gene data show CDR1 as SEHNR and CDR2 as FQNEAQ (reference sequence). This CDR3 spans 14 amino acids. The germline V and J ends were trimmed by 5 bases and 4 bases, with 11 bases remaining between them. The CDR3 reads CASSPRGDNEKLFF. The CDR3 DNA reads TGTGCCAGCAGCCCCCGGGGAGATAATGAAAAACTGTTTTTT.

CDR3 coding DNA: TGTGCCAGCAGCTTAAACGGGAGGCCAGCTGGAAACACCATATATTTT. This encodes CASSLNGRPAGNTIYF. The chain combines TRBV7-8 with TRBJ1-3; D is unclear. The CDR3 contains 16 residues. Germline V CDR1 and CDR2: SGHVS, FQNEAQ. V was trimmed by 2 bases and J by 2 bases, leaving 13 bases between them.

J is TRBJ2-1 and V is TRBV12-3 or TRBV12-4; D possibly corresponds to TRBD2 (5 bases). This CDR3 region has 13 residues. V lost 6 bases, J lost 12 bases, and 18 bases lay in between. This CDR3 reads CASSSGFSGVQFF. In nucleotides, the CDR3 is TGTGCCAGCAGCTCGGGTTTTTCCGGGGTGCAGTTCTTC.

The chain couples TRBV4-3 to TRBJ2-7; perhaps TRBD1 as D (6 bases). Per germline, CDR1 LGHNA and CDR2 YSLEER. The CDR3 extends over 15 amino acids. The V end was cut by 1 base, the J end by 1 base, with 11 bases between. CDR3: CASSQGSRGSYEQYF. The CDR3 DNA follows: TGCGCCAGCAGCCAAGGTTCCAGGGGTTCCTACGAGCAGTACTTC.

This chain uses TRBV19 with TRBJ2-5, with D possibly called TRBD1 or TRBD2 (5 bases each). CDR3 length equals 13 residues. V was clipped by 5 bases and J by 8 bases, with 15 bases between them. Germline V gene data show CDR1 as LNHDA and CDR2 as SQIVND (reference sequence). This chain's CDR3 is CASSSGASVTQYF. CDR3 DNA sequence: TGTGCCAGTAGTTCCGGGGCTAGTGTTACCCAGTACTTC.

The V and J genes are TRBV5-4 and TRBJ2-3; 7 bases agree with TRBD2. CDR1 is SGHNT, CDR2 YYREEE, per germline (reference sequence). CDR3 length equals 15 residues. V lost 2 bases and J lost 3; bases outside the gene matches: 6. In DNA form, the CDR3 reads TGTGCCAGCAGCTTAAGTAGCGGGTTTACAGATACGCAGTATTTT. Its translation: CASSLSSGFTDTQYF.

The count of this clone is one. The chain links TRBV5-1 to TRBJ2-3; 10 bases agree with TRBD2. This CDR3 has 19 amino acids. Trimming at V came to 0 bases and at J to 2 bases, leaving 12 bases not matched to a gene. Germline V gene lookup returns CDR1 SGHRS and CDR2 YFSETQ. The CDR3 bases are TGCGCCAGCAGCTTGGCCCTCACTAGCGGGGACAAAGACACAGATACGCAGTATTTT. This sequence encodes CASSLALTSGDKDTDTQYF.